The source of this T cell receptor (beta chain) is a study of T cell changes during pregnancy in multiple sclerosis. This CDR3 contains 13 residues. V lost 0 bases and J lost 6, with 8 bases in between. Germline V gene data show CDR1 as SGHTA and CDR2 as FQGTGA. Assay: immunoSEQ multiplex PCR; the TCRdb copy retains only in-frame clones and omits some. The sample carries some 70,000 clones, roughly nine tenths recorded once. V is TRBV7-3 and J is TRBJ1-2; D remains ambiguous. The TCR was taken from a female donor with multiple sclerosis, enrolled in a pregnancy study. The starting material was peripheral blood, obtained in the third trimester of pregnancy. The CDR3 DNA reads as TGTGCCAGCAGCTTAACCCTGAGGGATGGCTACACCTTC. Its translation is CASSLTLRDGYTF.